These T cell receptor beta chains were read from a single sample in a study of T cells in Graves' hyperthyroidism and ophthalmopathy. From the multiplex PCR reads, TCRdb called clonotypes with MiXCR, one entry per CDR3 protein. The table shows around 400,000 distinct CDR3 sequences, with about a sixth occurring only once. Material: blood. These receptors all stem from a woman aged 18-35 years with Graves' hyperthyroidism that later progressed to Graves' ophthalmopathy. Both conserved end residues are trimmed from each CDR3.

J	V	CDR3
TRBJ1-1	TRBV20-1	SAPNRDSNTEAF
TRBJ1-2	TRBV20-1	SAREPGTDYGYT
TRBJ2-7	TRBV7-9	ASSLRGGGGSRSYEQY
TRBJ2-5	TRBV6-4	ASSDPSGRGETQY
TRBJ1-2	TRBV7-2	ASSRQELRYGYT
TRBJ1-1	TRBV28	ASSLFRGEEAF
TRBJ2-1	TRBV20-1	SAAGDRASFIPNEQF
TRBJ1-4	TRBV2	ASRDRTGGEKLF
TRBJ2-3	TRBV5-1	ASSRLAGVPSPQGTQY
TRBJ1-1	TRBV2	ASSGTLLTEAF
TRBJ2-1	TRBV14	ASSQAPKGDMEQF
TRBJ1-2	TRBV13	ASSLREGPYGYT
TRBJ1-1	TRBV5-1	ASSLDQGANTEAF
TRBJ2-7	TRBV19	ASSGRDGSYEQY
TRBJ2-4	TRBV15	ATSRVAKNIQY
TRBJ1-2	TRBV29-1	SVLATGANYGYT
TRBJ2-4	TRBV15	ATSITGQGKAAKNIQY
TRBJ2-5	TRBV9	ASSVADGRRETRY
TRBJ1-5	TRBV12-3/TRBV12-4	ASTLGGNGQPQH
TRBJ1-2	TRBV12-3/TRBV12-4	ASSRHGYT
TRBJ2-5	TRBV28	ASSKVSGRAIETQY
TRBJ2-7	TRBV5-4	ASSPSTSSYEQY
TRBJ2-5	TRBV28	ASSQLRNQETQY
TRBJ2-2	TRBV9	ASSVGLGTGELF
TRBJ2-7	TRBV7-2	ASSQDGQGSYEQY
TRBJ2-1	TRBV28	ATKWEPGVMGQF
TRBJ1-6	TRBV19	ASSLSGKNNSPLH